The table lists the clone carrying this T cell receptor (beta chain) with a few counts. Its antigen is unidentified. Researchers ran the PCR with 60 Vbeta and 13 Jbeta primers. Assay used: immunoSEQ multiplex PCR; TCRdb lists only in-frame clones, some missing. The sample holds tens of thousands of clones, roughly 64% seen once. The sample comes from a study of cytomegalovirus exposure and HLA in healthy donors. Overall study results and limits: Later on, analysis showed that most CMV-associated TCR beta chains appeared to be HLA-restricted. When presence/absence was analysed, sequencing depth was taken to be roughly uniform across donors. Some V segments, including TRBV6-2 and TRBV6-3, were excluded as indistinguishable.

The germline V and J ends were trimmed by 5 bases and 8 bases, with 9 bases remaining between them. Germline loops: CDR1 MDHEN, CDR2 SYDVKM. CDR3 length equals 12 residues. Sequenced: PBMCs. This receptor was obtained from a middle-aged man in good health and CMV-seropositive. The chain recombines TRBV28 with TRBJ1-4, with D perhaps TRBD1 (5 bases). The CDR3 protein is CASSTGGEKLFF. The CDR3 nucleotides read TGTGCCAGCAGTACAGGAGGGGAAAAACTGTTTTTT.